The 16 T cell receptor beta chains listed next were all sequenced from one sample in a study of cytomegalovirus exposure and HLA in healthy donors. PCR primers comprised 60 Vbeta and 13 Jbeta primers. Measured with immunoSEQ multiplex PCR; TCRdb has only the in-frame clones, and not every one. This sample carries under 150,000 clones, approximately 78% of them seen once, and the ten largest clones take about 2.9%. Sequencing used PBMCs. These receptors all stem from a man in his forties in good health and CMV-seropositive.

The J gene is TRBJ2-7, the V gene TRBV6-1; D may be TRBD2 (5 bases). V shed 6 bases and J shed 2 bases, with 11 bases lying between them. CDR1 and CDR2 (germline): MNHNS, SASEGT. The CDR3 spans 13 residues. DNA of the CDR3: TGTGCCAGCAGAGTGGACTGGACCTACGAGCAGTACTTC. This gives the protein CASRVDWTYEQYF.

J is TRBJ2-7 and V is TRBV6-5; unclear D gene. The CDR3 extends over 16 amino acids. V gave up 0 bases and J gave up 4 bases, with 16 bases separating them. Germline-derived CDR1 and CDR2 are MNHEY and SVGAGI. DNA for the CDR3: TGTGCCAGCAGTTACTCAGTAACAGCCATAAAATACGAGCAGTACTTC. Residues: CASSYSVTAIKYEQYF.

The chain links TRBV19 to TRBJ2-1, with D possibly matching TRBD2 (6 bases). Looked up from germline, CDR1 is LNHDA and CDR2 is SQIVND (reference sequence). CDR3 length equals 15 residues. V dropped 5 bases and J dropped 5 bases, with 16 bases sitting between them. The CDR3 is CASSLGGAGHNEQFF. For the CDR3, the DNA is TGTGCCAGTAGTCTCGGTGGGGCGGGGCACAATGAGCAGTTCTTC.

This clone was observed once. The genes are TRBV10-3 and TRBJ2-7; 9 nucleotides agree with TRBD1. CDR3 size: 14 residues. Germline V gene data show CDR1 as ENHRY and CDR2 as SYGVKD. The J segment lost 3 bases and the V segment lost 4 bases, leaving 4 bases of the junction unmatched. The CDR3 loop is CAISGETGGYEQYF. DNA of the CDR3: TGTGCCATCAGTGGAGAGACAGGGGGCTACGAGCAGTACTTC.

V gene TRBV2 combines with J gene TRBJ2-3; D call uncertain. This CDR3 region has 14 residues. The V and J ends lost 4 bases and 4 bases respectively, with 12 bases between them. CDR1 is SNHLY, CDR2 FYNNEI, per germline. The CDR3 here is CASSGTPEADTQYF. CDR3 coding DNA: TGTGCCAGCAGTGGAACTCCCGAGGCAGATACGCAGTATTTT.

The chain recombines TRBV7-9 with TRBJ1-5, with 7 bases lining up with TRBD1. The trim removed 3 bases at V and 0 bases at J, leaving 11 bases unmatched. CDR1 and CDR2 (germline): SEHNR, FQNEAQ (reference sequence). The CDR3 sequence is 18 residues long. CDR3: CASSFGSGGTASNQPQHF. The DNA for the CDR3 is TGTGCCAGCAGCTTTGGGAGCGGGGGGACAGCTAGCAATCAGCCCCAGCATTTT. The whole variable domain, remainder taken from reference TRBV7-9 and TRBJ1-5, is DTGVSQNPRHKITKRGQNVTFRCDPISEHNRLYWYRQTLGQGPEFLTYFQNEAQLEKSRLLSDRFSAERPKGSFSTLEIQRTEQGDSAMYLCASSFGSGGTASNQPQHFGDGTRLSIL.

Details on this clone: The same CDR3 is also encoded by other DNA sequences in this sample. The DNA of the CDR3 is TGTGCCAGCAGTGAGAACTATAGCAATCAGCCCCAGCATTTT. This codes for CASSENYSNQPQHF. This rearrangement joins TRBV2 to TRBJ1-5; no firm D call. The germline CDR1 and CDR2 sequences are SNHLY and FYNNEI. The CDR3 spans 14 residues. V lost 3 bases to trimming and J lost 0 bases, with 6 bases between them.

The chain recombines TRBV11-2 with TRBJ2-1, with TRBD2 matching 10 bases. The CDR3 is made up of 13 amino acids. The germline CDR1 and CDR2 sequences are SGHAT and FQNNGV. The CDR3 coding sequence is TGTGCAGACCAGCGGGAGGGTCGGGATGAGCAGTTCTTC. Protein: CADQREGRDEQFF.

The V and J genes are TRBV18 and TRBJ1-2; D may be TRBD1 (6 bases). CDR1 is KGHSH and CDR2 is LQKENI in the germline V gene. Trimming took off 6 bases at V and 1 base at J, with 18 bases between the two ends. The CDR3 is 16 amino acids. CDR3 nucleotide sequence: TGTGCCAGCTCGCCGGGACAAGCCATCCTTAACTATGGCTACACCTTC. Protein product: CASSPGQAILNYGYTF.

J is TRBJ1-2 and V is TRBV7-9, with a weak D call TRBD1 (6 bases). Per germline, CDR1 SEHNR and CDR2 FQNEAQ (reference sequence). This CDR3 comprises 14 residues. Trimming took 5 bases from V and 8 from J, leaving 18 bases between them. DNA for the CDR3: TGTGCCAGCAGCCAATACAGGGAGATCCGGGGCTACACCTTC. Residues: CASSQYREIRGYTF. The full variable domain, completed using reference TRBV7-9 and TRBJ1-2, is DTGVSQNPRHKITKRGQNVTFRCDPISEHNRLYWYRQTLGQGPEFLTYFQNEAQLEKSRLLSDRFSAERPKGSFSTLEIQRTEQGDSAMYLCASSQYREIRGYTFGSGTRLTVV.

CDR3 coding DNA: TGTGCCAGTAGTACCGCTCGCCGGGACAGGGGGAGCACTGAAGCTTTCTTT. It is translated as CASSTARRDRGSTEAFF. The V gene is TRBV19, the J gene TRBJ1-1; 11 nucleotides match TRBD1. V dropped 4 bases and J dropped 4; count of bases not matched to a gene: 11. There are 17 residues in the CDR3. Germline V CDR1 and CDR2: LNHDA, SQIVND (reference sequence).

A single count supports this clone. This chain links TRBV7-3 with TRBJ1-1; 8 bases are shared with TRBD1. Germline V gene data show CDR1 as SGHTA and CDR2 as FQGTGA. The V and J ends lost 5 bases and 6 bases, in that order; junction bases with no gene match: 8. This CDR3 contains 14 residues. For the CDR3, the DNA is TGTGCCAGCAGCCTCGGGACAGGAGGAGCTGAAGCTTTCTTT. Its translation: CASSLGTGGAEAFF.

This clone has only one observation. The V and J genes are TRBV30 and TRBJ2-5; 7 bases map to TRBD2. Germline CDR1 GTSNPN, CDR2 SVGIG (reference sequence). The CDR3 spans 12 residues. For the CDR3, the DNA is TGTTCCGTCGGCGGGAGACAAGAGACCCAGTACTTC. Protein sequence: CSVGGRQETQYF.

This sequence joins TRBV6-1 and TRBJ1-5; 7 bases line up with TRBD1. Losses at the gene ends were 1 base for V and 2 bases for J; bases not matched to a gene: 8. The CDR3 totals 17 residues. Germline loops: CDR1 MNHNS, CDR2 SASEGT. CDR3 DNA sequence: TGTGCCAGCAGTGAAGTACTTGGGACAGTTGGCAATCAGCCCCAGCATTTT. Translating gives CASSEVLGTVGNQPQHF.

V usage is TRBV11-2 and J usage is TRBJ2-5, with 14 bases matching TRBD2. Matching the DNA end better, TRBJ2-7 makes the J call doubtful. The CDR3 totals 16 residues. CDR1 and CDR2 (germline): SGHAT, FQNNGV. The CDR3 region has the DNA TGTGCCAGCAGAGGGACTAGCGGGAGCCACTCCTACGAGCAGTACTTC. Translation: CASRGTSGSHSYEQYF.

J is TRBJ2-3 and V is TRBV18; a possible D gene is TRBD1 (5 bases). Trimming took off 5 bases at V and 2 bases at J, with 14 bases between the two ends. The CDR3 covers 15 residues. Germline V gene data show CDR1 as KGHSH and CDR2 as LQKENI. The CDR3 loop reads CASSMDQGHTDTQYF. The CDR3 DNA sequence: TGTGCCAGCTCAATGGATCAGGGCCACACAGATACGCAGTATTTT.